In this sample, the clone carrying this T cell receptor (beta chain) turned up many times. Its antigen is still unknown. This entry comes from a study of CD8 T cells in ankylosing spondylitis. General study findings and limits: Disease-linked clones reportedly showed significant enrichment in matched ankylosing spondylitis synovial fluid. Among TCR beta sequences, a motif of under ten highly homologous variants appeared characteristic of ankylosing spondylitis blood.

Germline V gives CDR1 MNHNS, CDR2 SASEGT. The CDR3 runs to 15 residues. V trimming: 5 bases; J trimming: 7 bases; junction bases outside the gene matches: 10. TCRdb re-derived calls from the 5' RACE reads in MiXCR, one entry per CDR3 protein. The sample yields 700,000 or so distinct CDR3 sequences, around 20% seen once. The sample consisted of blood, either unsorted or a sorted T cell fraction (not recorded which). The clonotype originates from a male donor with ankylosing spondylitis. The V call is TRBV6-1, the J call TRBJ2-3, with TRBD2 identical over 9 bases. The CDR3 DNA reads as TGTGCCAGCAGTAAAGTCGCGGGGGGGCTAAATACGCAGTATTTT. Translated, it gives CASSKVAGGLNTQYF.